This TCR beta chain is drawn from a study of shared clonotypes between healthy human individuals. Whole-study context: CD4 naive and CD4 memory each took three plates per donor, while CD8 naive took two and CD8 memory one. Study-level results: Naive subsets tended to show greater estimated richness than memory subsets.

On this clone itself: What it binds is not known.

Genomic DNA of every subset was divided equally among multiple immunoSEQ plates. Methods used by the authors: For the immunoSEQ data, sequences were junction-only without quality scores, so filtering differed. Clones were sequenced by immunoSEQ multiplex PCR, and TCRdb holds only the in-frame ones, with some missing. V and J calls and clone size follow that table, whereas D and trimming were derived from the DNA. The data show a few million clones, approximately 94% seen once. Trimming cost V 6 bases and J 5 bases, with 10 bases left between them. Germline CDR1 and CDR2: MNHNS and SASEGT. CDR3 length equals 12 residues.

Sequencing input: naive CD4+ T cells sorted from blood. Subset meaning: CD45RA+ positively selected. The sequence was obtained from a young man in good health. The rearrangement uses TRBV6-1 and TRBJ1-2, with D unclear. CDR3: CASSADMYGYTF. The DNA for the CDR3 is TGTGCCAGCAGCGCAGACATGTATGGCTACACCTTC.